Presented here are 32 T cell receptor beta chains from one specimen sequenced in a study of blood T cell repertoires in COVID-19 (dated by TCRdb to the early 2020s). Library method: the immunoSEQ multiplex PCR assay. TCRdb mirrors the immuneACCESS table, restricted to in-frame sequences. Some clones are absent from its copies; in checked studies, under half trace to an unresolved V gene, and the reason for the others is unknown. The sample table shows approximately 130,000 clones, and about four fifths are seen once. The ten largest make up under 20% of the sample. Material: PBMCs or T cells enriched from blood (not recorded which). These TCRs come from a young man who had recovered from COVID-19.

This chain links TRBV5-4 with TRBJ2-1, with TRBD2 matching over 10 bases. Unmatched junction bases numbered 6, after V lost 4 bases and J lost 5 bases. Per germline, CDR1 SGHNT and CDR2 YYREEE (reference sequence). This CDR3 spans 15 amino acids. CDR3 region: CASSRTSGTHNEQFF. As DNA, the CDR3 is TGTGCCAGCAGCCGGACTAGCGGAACTCACAATGAGCAGTTCTTC.

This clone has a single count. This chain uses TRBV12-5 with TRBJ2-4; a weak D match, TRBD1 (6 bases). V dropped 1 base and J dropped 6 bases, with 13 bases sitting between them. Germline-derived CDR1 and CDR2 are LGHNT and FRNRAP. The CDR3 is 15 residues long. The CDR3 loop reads CASGLGGQGGNIQYF. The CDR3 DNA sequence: TGTGCTAGTGGTTTGGGGGGGCAGGGTGGAAACATTCAGTACTTC.

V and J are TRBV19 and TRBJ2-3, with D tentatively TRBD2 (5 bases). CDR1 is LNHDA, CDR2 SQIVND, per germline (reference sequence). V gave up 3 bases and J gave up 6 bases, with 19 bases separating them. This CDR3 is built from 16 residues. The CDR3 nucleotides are TGTGCCAGTAGTATGGAACGGTGGCTACCGGGGGATACGCAGTATTTT. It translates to CASSMERWLPGDTQYF.

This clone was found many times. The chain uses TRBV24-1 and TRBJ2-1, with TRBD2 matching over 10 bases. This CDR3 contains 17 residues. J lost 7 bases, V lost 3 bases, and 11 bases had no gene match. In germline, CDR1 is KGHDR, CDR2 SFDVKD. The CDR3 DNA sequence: TGTGCCACCAGTGATGGATTAAGCGGGAGGGCCGGAAATGAGCAGTTCTTC. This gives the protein CATSDGLSGRAGNEQFF.

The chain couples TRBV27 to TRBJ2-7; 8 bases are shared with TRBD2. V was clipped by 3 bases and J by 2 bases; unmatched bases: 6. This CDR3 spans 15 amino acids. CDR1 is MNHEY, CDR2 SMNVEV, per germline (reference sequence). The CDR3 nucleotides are TGTGCCAGCAGTTTTTCAAGCGGGGGAGCCTACGAGCAGTACTTC. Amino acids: CASSFSSGGAYEQYF.

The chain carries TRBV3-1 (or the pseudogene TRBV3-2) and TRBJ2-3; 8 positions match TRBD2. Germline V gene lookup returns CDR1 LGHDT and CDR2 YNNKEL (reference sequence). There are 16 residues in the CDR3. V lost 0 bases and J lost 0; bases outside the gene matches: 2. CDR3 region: CASSQELAVSTDTQYF. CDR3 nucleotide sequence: TGTGCCAGCAGCCAAGAACTAGCGGTTAGCACAGATACGCAGTATTTT.

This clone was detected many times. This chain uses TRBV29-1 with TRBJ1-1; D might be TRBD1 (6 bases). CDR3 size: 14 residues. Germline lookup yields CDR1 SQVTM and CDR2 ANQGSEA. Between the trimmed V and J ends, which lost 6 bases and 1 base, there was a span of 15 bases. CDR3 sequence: CSVETGPGNTEAFF. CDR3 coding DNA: TGCAGCGTGGAAACAGGGCCCGGGAACACTGAAGCTTTCTTT. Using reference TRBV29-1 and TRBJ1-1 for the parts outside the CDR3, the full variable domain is SAVISQKPSRDICQRGTSLTIQCQVDSQVTMMFWYRQQPGQSLTLIATANQGSEATYESGFVIDKFPISRPNLTFSTLTVSNMSPEDSSIYLCSVETGPGNTEAFFGQGTRLTVV.

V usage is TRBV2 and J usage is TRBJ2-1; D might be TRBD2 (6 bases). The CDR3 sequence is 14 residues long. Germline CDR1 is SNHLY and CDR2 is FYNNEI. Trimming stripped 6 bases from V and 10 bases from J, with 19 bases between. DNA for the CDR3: TGTGCCAGCAGGATTAGCCCGGAGGCGGGGGAGCAGTTCTTC. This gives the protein CASRISPEAGEQFF.

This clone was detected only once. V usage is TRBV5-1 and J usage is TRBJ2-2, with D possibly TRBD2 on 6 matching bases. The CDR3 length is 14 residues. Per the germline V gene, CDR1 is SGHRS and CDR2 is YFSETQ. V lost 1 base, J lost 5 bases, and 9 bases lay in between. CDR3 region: CASSLLAGTGELFF. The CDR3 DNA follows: TGCGCCAGCAGCTTGCTGGCGGGGACCGGGGAGCTGTTTTTT.

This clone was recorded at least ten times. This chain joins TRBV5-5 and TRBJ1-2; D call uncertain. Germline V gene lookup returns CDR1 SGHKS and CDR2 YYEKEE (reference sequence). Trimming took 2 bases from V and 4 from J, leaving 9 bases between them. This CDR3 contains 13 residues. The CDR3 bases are TGTGCCAGCAGCTTTACGGGTACCTATGGCTACACCTTC. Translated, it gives CASSFTGTYGYTF. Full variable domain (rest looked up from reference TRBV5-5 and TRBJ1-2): DAGVTQSPTHLIKTRGQQVTLRCSPISGHKSVSWYQQVLGQGPQFIFQYYEKEERGRGNFPDRFSARQFPNYSSELNVNALLLGDSALYLCASSFTGTYGYTFGSGTRLTVV.

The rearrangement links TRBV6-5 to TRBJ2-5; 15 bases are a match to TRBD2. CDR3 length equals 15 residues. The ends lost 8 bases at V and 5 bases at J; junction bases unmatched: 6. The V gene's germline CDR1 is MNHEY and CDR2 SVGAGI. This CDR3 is CASCGLAGGQETQYF. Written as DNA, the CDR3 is TGTGCCAGCTGCGGACTAGCGGGAGGGCAGGAGACCCAGTACTTC.

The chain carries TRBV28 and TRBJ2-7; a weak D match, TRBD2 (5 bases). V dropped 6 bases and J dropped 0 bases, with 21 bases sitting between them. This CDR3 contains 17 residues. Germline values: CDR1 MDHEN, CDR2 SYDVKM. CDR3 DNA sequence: TGTGCCAGCAGCCCCGGTCCCCTAGAAGCGGACTCCTACGAGCAGTACGTC. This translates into CASSPGPLEADSYEQYV.

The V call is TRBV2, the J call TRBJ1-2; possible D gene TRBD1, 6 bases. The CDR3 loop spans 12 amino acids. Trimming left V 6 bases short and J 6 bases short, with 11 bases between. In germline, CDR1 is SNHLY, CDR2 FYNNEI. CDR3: CASRGDMDGYTF. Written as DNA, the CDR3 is TGTGCCAGCAGAGGGGACATGGATGGCTACACCTTC.

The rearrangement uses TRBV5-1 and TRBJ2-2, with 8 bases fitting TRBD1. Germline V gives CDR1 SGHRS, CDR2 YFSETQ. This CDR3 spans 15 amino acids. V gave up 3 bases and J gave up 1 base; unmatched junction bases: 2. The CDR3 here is CASSSGTGNTGELFF. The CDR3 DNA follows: TGCGCCAGCAGCTCCGGGACAGGGAACACCGGGGAGCTGTTTTTT.

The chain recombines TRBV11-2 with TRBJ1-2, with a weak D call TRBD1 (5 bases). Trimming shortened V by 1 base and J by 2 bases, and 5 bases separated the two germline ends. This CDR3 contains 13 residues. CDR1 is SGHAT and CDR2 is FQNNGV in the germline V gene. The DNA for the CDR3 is TGTGCCAGCAGCTTAGGACAGAACTATGGCTACACCTTC. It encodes CASSLGQNYGYTF.

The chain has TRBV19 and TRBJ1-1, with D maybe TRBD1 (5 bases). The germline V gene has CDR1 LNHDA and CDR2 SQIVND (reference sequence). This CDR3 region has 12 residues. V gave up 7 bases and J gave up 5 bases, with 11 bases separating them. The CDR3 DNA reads TGTGCCAGTATCGCAGGGAGGACTGAAGCTTTCTTT. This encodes CASIAGRTEAFF.

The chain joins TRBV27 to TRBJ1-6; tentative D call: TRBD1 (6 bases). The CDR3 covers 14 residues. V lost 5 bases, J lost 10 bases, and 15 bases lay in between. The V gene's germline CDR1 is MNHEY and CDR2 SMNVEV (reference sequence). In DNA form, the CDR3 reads TGTGCCAGCAGTCAAAGACAGGTCGGATCACCCCTCCACTTT. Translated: CASSQRQVGSPLHF.

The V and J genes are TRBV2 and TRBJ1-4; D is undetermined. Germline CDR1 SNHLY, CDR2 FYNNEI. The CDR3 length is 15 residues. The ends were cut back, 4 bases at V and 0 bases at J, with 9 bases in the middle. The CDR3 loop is CASSGSVATNEKLFF. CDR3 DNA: TGTGCCAGCAGTGGCAGCGTTGCAACTAATGAAAAACTGTTTTTT.

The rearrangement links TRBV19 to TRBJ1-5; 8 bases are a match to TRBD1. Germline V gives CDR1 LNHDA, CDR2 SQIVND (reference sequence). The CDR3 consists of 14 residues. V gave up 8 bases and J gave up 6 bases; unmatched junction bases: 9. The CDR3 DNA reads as TGTGCCAGTTCCGTCGGACAGGGAGTTCAGCCCCAGCATTTT. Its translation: CASSVGQGVQPQHF. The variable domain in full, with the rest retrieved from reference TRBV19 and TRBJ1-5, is DGGITQSPKYLFRKEGQNVTLSCEQNLNHDAMYWYRQDPGQGLRLIYYSQIVNDFQKGDIAEGYSVSREKKESFPLTVTSAQKNPTAFYLCASSVGQGVQPQHFGDGTRLSIL.

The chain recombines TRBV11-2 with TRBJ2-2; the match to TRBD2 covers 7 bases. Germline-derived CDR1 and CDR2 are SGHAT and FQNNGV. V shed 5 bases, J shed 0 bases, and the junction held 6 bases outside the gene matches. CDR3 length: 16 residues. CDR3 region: CASSPGLAANTGELFF. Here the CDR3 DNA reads TGTGCCAGCAGCCCTGGGCTAGCGGCGAACACCGGGGAGCTGTTTTTT. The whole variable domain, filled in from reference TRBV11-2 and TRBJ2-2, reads EAGVAQSPRYKIIEKRQSVAFWCNPISGHATLYWYQQILGQGPKLLIQFQNNGVVDDSQLPKDRFSAERLKGVDSTLKIQPAKLEDSAVYLCASSPGLAANTGELFFGEGSRLTVL.

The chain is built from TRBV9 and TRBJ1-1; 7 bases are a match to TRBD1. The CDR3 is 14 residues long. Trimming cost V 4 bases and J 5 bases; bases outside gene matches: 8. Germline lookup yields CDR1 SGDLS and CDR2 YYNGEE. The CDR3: CASSTSGTVTEAFF. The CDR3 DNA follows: TGTGCCAGCAGCACAAGTGGGACAGTAACTGAAGCTTTCTTT.

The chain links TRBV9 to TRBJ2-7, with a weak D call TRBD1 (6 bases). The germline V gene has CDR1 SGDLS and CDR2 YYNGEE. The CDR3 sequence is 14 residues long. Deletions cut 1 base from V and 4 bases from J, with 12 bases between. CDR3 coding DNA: TGTGCCAGCAGCGTAAGTTGGACAGCTTACGAGCAGTACTTC. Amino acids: CASSVSWTAYEQYF.

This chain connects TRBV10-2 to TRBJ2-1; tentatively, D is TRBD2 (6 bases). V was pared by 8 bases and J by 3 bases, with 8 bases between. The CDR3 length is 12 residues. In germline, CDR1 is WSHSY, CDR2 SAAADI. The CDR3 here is CASQGLYNEQFF. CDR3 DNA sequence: TGCGCCAGCCAGGGACTCTACAATGAGCAGTTCTTC.

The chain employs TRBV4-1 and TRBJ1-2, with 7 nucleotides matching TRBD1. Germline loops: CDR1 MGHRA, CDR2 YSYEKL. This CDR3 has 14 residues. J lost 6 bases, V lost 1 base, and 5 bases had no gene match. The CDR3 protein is CASSQVGTVNGYTF. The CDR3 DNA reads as TGCGCCAGCAGCCAAGTCGGGACAGTTAATGGCTACACCTTC.

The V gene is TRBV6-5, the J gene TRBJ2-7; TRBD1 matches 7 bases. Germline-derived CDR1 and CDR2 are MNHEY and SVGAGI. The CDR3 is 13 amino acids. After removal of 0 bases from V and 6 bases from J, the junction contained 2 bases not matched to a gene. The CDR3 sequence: CASSYSAGGEQYV. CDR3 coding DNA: TGTGCCAGCAGTTACTCAGCAGGGGGCGAGCAGTACGTC.

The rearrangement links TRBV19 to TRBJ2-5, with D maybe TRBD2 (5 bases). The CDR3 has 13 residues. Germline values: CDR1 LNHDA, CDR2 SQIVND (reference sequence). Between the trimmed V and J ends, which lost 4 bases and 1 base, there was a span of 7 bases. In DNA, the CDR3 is TGTGCCAGTAGTACGGACTTCCAAGAGACCCAGTACTTC. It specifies CASSTDFQETQYF.

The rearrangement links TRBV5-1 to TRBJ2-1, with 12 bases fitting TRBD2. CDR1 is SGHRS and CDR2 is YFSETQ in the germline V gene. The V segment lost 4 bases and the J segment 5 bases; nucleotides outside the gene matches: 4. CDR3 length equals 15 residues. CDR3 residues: CASSPGLAGNNEQFF. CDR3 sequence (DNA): TGCGCCAGCAGCCCCGGACTAGCGGGGAACAATGAGCAGTTCTTC.

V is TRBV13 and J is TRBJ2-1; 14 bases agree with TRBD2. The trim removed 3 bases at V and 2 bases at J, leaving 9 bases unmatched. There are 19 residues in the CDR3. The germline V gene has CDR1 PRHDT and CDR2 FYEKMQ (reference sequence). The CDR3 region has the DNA TGTGCCAGCAGCTTTCCGGGACTAGCGGGAGAGGGGGCCTACAATGAGCAGTTCTTC. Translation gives CASSFPGLAGEGAYNEQFF.

The CDR3 is CATSTGGYGYTF. DNA for the CDR3: TGTGCCACCAGCACAGGGGGATATGGCTACACCTTC. The chain links TRBV15 to TRBJ1-2, with 7 bases matching TRBD1. Germline assignment: CDR1 LNHNV and CDR2 YYDKDF (reference sequence). The V and J ends lost 4 bases and 5 bases, in that order; junction bases with no gene match: 1. The CDR3 loop spans 12 amino acids.

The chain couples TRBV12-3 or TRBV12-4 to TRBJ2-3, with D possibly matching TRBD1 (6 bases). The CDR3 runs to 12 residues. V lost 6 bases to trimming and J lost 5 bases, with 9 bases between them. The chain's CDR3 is CASRMDRDTQYF. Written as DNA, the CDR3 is TGTGCCAGCAGGATGGACAGAGATACGCAGTATTTT.

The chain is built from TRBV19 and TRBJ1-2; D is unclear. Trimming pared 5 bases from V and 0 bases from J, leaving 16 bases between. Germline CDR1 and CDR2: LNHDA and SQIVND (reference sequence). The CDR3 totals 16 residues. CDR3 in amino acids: CASSWADRSPNYGYTF. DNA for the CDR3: TGTGCCAGTAGTTGGGCAGATCGCTCTCCTAACTATGGCTACACCTTC. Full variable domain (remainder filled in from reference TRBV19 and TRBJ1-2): DGGITQSPKYLFRKEGQNVTLSCEQNLNHDAMYWYRQDPGQGLRLIYYSQIVNDFQKGDIAEGYSVSREKKESFPLTVTSAQKNPTAFYLCASSWADRSPNYGYTFGSGTRLTVV.

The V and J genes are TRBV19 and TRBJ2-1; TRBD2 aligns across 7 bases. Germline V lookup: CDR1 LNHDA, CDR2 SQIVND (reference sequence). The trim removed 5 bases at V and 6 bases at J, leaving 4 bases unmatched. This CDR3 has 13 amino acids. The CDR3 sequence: CASSSGGANEQFF. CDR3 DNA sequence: TGTGCCAGTAGTTCGGGGGGAGCCAATGAGCAGTTCTTC.